This TCR beta chain appears in the sequencing data of a study of T cells in narcolepsy. Across the whole study: Patients with NT1 or NT2 and healthy control donors were enrolled. Notes on the study in general: Autoreactive clonotypes reportedly recurred in blood of same and different patients, not controls. HCRT-specific and TRIB2-specific autoreactive clonotypes appeared among same-patient CSF and blood CD4+ clonotypes. No autoreactive T cell clone sequences appeared in some memory CD4+ repertoires.

Sequencing was performed with immunoSEQ multiplex PCR; in TCRdb, only in-frame clones are kept and a portion is missing. This sample has 27,000 or so clones, with about four fifths found just once. Worth noting for this clone: Its antigen is as yet unknown.

Trimming shortened V by 6 bases and J by 4 bases, and 10 bases separated the two germline ends. The germline V gene has CDR1 MNHEY and CDR2 SVGAGI. There are 13 residues in the CDR3. V and J are TRBV6-5 and TRBJ2-1; D is perhaps TRBD1 (6 bases). Material for sequencing was CD45RA- memory CD4+ T cells from PBMCs. This TCR was recovered from a human donor with narcolepsy. CDR3 sequence: CASSKTGYNEQFF. CDR3 in DNA: TGTGCCAGCAGCAAAACAGGGTACAATGAGCAGTTCTTC.